These T cell receptor beta chains were read from a single sample in a study of cytomegalovirus exposure and HLA in healthy donors. The method was immunoSEQ multiplex PCR; TCRdb's version includes in-frame clones alone and lacks a portion of them. This table holds roughly 150,000 clones, roughly 85% found once. Specimen: PBMCs. These receptors were obtained from a man younger than 35 in good health and CMV-seropositive. Both conserved end residues are trimmed from each CDR3. The order of the fields is CDR3 protein, J gene, V gene, CDR3 length, clone size. Size is omitted from some rows. Given values are once, few, many or a class for expanded clones.

CDR3: ASQYMTGAEAF; J: TRBJ1-1; V: TRBV9; length: 11; size: NA
CDR3: ATSRGGVQALDWANVLT; J: TRBJ2-6; V: TRBV15; length: 17; size: NA
CDR3: ASSQEGGRGTEAF; J: TRBJ1-1; V: TRBV4-1; length: 13; size: NA
CDR3: ASRPRLLGGYEQY; J: TRBJ2-7; V: TRBV6-8; length: 13; size: NA
CDR3: ASSPMGTENTEAF; J: TRBJ1-1; V: TRBV27; length: 13; size: NA
CDR3: ASSHAGGSYNEQF; J: TRBJ2-1; V: TRBV25-1; length: 13; size: NA
CDR3: ASSLLQETQY; J: TRBJ2-5; V: TRBV5-6; length: 10; size: once
CDR3: ASSLRRDREEKLF; J: TRBJ1-4; V: TRBV7-9; length: 13; size: NA
CDR3: ASSLSGSGSYEQY; J: TRBJ2-7; V: TRBV28; length: 13; size: NA
CDR3: ASSRKSGGYEQY; J: TRBJ2-7; V: TRBV5-6; length: 12; size: NA
CDR3: ASSTGFSGANVLT; J: TRBJ2-6; V: TRBV2; length: 13; size: NA
CDR3: ASSVGGQTHQETQY; J: TRBJ2-5; V: TRBV9; length: 14; size: NA
CDR3: ASSGQSNQPQH; J: TRBJ1-5; V: TRBV7-9; length: 11; size: NA
CDR3: ASSYSTHSYEQY; J: TRBJ2-7; V: TRBV6-5; length: 12; size: NA
CDR3: ASSPSRGTTGYT; J: TRBJ1-2; V: TRBV28; length: 12; size: NA
CDR3: ASSLSYEQY; J: TRBJ2-7; V: TRBV7-9; length: 9; size: NA
CDR3: ASSISQGGYEQY; J: TRBJ2-7; V: TRBV9; length: 12; size: NA
CDR3: ASSEGGVAGEATYEQY; J: TRBJ2-7; V: TRBV7-9; length: 16; size: NA
CDR3: ASSFSGTSGRVLYEQY; J: TRBJ2-7; V: TRBV5-1; length: 16; size: NA
CDR3: AASMGGAGELF; J: TRBJ2-2; V: TRBV27; length: 11; size: few
CDR3: ASRDRGTEAF; J: TRBJ1-1; V: TRBV27; length: 10; size: NA
CDR3: ASQDRENTEAF; J: TRBJ1-1; V: TRBV27; length: 11; size: NA
CDR3: ASRGFDSNQPQH; J: TRBJ1-5; V: TRBV6-5; length: 12; size: NA
CDR3: ASSGQIYYGYT; J: TRBJ1-2; V: TRBV2; length: 11; size: NA
CDR3: ASRAGTAATEAF; J: TRBJ1-1; V: TRBV6-1; length: 12; size: few
CDR3: ASSAGRGGYGYT; J: TRBJ1-2; V: TRBV4-3; length: 12; size: NA
CDR3: ASSEGTNTGELF; J: TRBJ2-2; V: TRBV6-4; length: 12; size: NA
CDR3: ASSGGTDLYEQY; J: TRBJ2-7; V: TRBV13; length: 12; size: NA
CDR3: ASSQRYQTGEKLF; J: TRBJ1-4; V: TRBV4-1; length: 13; size: NA
CDR3: ASSQDPFETSGRTDTQY; J: TRBJ2-3; V: TRBV4-2; length: 17; size: NA
CDR3: ASRVEETQY; J: TRBJ2-5; V: TRBV2; length: 9; size: NA
CDR3: ASSTGLAGDFNGELF; J: TRBJ2-2; V: TRBV5-1; length: 15; size: NA
CDR3: AIEADSGNTIY; J: TRBJ1-3; V: TRBV10-3; length: 11; size: NA
CDR3: ASSPGGVETQY; J: TRBJ2-5; V: TRBV11-2; length: 11; size: NA
CDR3: ASSPDRGRADTQY; J: TRBJ2-3; V: TRBV5-1; length: 13; size: NA
CDR3: ASSQDRFSGNTIY; J: TRBJ1-3; V: TRBV4-3; length: 13; size: NA
CDR3: ASSLVGGNIQY; J: TRBJ2-4; V: TRBV13; length: 11; size: few
CDR3: ASSSQGDGGTEAF; J: TRBJ1-1; V: TRBV6-1; length: 13; size: NA
CDR3: SVAPSGMSTDTQY; J: TRBJ2-3; V: TRBV29-1; length: 13; size: NA
CDR3: ASSLDPVRNEQF; J: TRBJ2-1; V: TRBV11-3; length: 12; size: NA
CDR3: ASSQGGSYEQY; J: TRBJ2-7; V: TRBV4-1; length: 11; size: NA
CDR3: ASSLGLDEQY; J: TRBJ2-7; V: TRBV11-2; length: 10; size: NA
CDR3: ASRPGQGFTGELF; J: TRBJ2-2; V: TRBV28; length: 13; size: NA
CDR3: AISEGVGGPEETQY; J: TRBJ2-5; V: TRBV10-3; length: 14; size: NA
CDR3: ASSEAQGLAEPNTGELF; J: TRBJ2-2; V: TRBV2; length: 17; size: few
CDR3: ASSQSLVELKKLF; J: TRBJ1-4; V: TRBV23-1; length: 13; size: NA
CDR3: AISEESGTYEQY; J: TRBJ2-7; V: TRBV10-3; length: 12; size: NA
CDR3: ASSPTETRDGYT; J: TRBJ1-2; V: TRBV5-1; length: 12; size: NA
CDR3: ASSLEVPEWADTQY; J: TRBJ2-3; V: TRBV11-3; length: 14; size: few
CDR3: ASSFGGSSYEQY; J: TRBJ2-7; V: TRBV7-2; length: 12; size: NA
CDR3: ASSPDRAFLAEAF; J: TRBJ1-1; V: TRBV7-6; length: 13; size: once
CDR3: ASSFGDILTYEQY; J: TRBJ2-7; V: TRBV5-1; length: 13; size: NA